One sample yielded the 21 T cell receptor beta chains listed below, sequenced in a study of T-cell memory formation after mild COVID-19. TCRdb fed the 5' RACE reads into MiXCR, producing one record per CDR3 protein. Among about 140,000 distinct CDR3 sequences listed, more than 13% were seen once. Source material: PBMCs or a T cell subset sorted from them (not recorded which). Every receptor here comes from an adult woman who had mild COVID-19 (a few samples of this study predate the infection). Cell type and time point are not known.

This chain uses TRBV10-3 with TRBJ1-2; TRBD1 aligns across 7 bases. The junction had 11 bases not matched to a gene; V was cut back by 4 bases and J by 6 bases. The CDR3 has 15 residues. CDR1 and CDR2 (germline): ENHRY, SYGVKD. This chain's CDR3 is CAISVLRQGDDGYTF. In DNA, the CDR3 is TGTGCCATCAGTGTCCTACGACAGGGAGATGATGGCTACACCTTC.

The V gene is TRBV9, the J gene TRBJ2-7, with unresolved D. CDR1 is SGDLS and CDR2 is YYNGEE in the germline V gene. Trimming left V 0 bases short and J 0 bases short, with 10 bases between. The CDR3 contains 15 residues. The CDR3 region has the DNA TGTGCCAGCAGCGTAGAGGTCGGGTACTCCTACGAGCAGTACTTC. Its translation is CASSVEVGYSYEQYF. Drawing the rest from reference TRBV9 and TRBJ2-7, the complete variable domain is DSGVTQTPKHLITATGQRVTLRCSPRSGDLSVYWYQQSLDQGLQFLIQYYNGEERAKGNILERFSAQQFPDLHSELNLSSLELGDSALYFCASSVEVGYSYEQYFGPGTRLTVT.

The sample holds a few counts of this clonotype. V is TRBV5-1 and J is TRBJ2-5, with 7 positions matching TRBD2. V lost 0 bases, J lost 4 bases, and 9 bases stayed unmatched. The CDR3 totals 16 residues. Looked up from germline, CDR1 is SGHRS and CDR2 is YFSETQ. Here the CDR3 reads CASSLEVGRGRETQYF. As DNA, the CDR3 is TGCGCCAGCAGCTTGGAGGTGGGGAGGGGAAGAGAGACCCAGTACTTC.

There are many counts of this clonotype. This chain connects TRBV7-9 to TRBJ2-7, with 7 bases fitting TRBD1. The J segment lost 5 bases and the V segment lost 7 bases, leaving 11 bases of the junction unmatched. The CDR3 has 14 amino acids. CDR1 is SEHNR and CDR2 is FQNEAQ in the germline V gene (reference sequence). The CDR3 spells CASTPIRDSNEQYF. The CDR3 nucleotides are TGTGCCAGCACCCCCATCCGGGACAGCAACGAGCAGTACTTC.

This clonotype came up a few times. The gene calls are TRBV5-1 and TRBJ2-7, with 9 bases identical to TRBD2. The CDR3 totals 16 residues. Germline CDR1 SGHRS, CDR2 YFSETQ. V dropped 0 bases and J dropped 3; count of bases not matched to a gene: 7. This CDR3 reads CASSLEGLAGIYEQYF. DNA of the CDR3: TGCGCCAGCAGCTTGGAGGGGCTAGCGGGGATCTACGAGCAGTACTTC.

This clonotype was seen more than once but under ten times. CDR3 in DNA: TGCAGCGTTGATGCCGGGGACCTCCAAGAGACCCAGTACTTC. This gives the protein CSVDAGDLQETQYF. The V call is TRBV29-1, the J call TRBJ2-5; D possibly uses TRBD1 or TRBD2 (5 bases each). This CDR3 comprises 14 residues. Trimming cost V 3 bases and J 1 base, with 12 bases left between them. Germline CDR1 and CDR2: SQVTM and ANQGSEA.

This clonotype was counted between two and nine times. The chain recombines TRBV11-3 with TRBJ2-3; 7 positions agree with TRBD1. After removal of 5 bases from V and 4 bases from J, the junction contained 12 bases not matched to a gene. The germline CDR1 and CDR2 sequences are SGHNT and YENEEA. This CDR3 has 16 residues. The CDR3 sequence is CASSLPAGTDADTQYF. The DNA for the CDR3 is TGTGCCAGCAGCCTCCCCGCCGGGACAGACGCAGATACGCAGTATTTT.

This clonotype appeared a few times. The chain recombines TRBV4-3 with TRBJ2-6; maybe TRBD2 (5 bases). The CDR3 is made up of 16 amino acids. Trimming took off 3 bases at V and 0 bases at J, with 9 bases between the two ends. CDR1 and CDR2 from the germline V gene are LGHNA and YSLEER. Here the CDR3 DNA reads TGCGCCAGCAGCCAGAACGGGAACTCTGGGGCCAACGTCCTGACTTTC. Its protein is CASSQNGNSGANVLTF.

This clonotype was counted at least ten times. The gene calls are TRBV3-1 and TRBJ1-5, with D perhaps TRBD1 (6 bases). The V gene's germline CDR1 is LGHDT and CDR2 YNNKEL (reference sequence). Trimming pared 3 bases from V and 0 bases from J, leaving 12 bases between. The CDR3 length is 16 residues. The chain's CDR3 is CASSQRTEYSNQPQHF. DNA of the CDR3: TGTGCCAGCAGCCAGCGGACAGAGTATAGCAATCAGCCCCAGCATTTT.

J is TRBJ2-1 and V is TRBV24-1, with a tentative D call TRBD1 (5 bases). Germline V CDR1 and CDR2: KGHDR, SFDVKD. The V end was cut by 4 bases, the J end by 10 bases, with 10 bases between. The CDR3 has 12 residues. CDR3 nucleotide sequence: TGTGCCACCAGTGAATACCAGGGCGAGCAGTTCTTC. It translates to CATSEYQGEQFF.

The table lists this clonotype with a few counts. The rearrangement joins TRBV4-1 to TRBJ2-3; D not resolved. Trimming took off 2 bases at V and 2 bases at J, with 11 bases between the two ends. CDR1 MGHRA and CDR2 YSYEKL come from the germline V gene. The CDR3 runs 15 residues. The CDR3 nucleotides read TGCGCCAGCAGCCAACAGACACGACTCACAGATACGCAGTATTTT. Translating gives CASSQQTRLTDTQYF.

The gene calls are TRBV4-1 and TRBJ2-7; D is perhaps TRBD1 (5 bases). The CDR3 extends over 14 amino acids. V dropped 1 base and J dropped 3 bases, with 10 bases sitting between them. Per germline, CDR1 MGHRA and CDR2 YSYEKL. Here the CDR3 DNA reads TGCGCCAGCAGCCAAGGGACAATCAACTACGAGCAGTACTTC. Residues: CASSQGTINYEQYF.

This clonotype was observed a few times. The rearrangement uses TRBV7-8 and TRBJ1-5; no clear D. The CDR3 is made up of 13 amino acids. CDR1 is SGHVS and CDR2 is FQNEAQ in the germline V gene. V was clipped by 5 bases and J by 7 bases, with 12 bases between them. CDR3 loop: CASSPHTLQPQHF. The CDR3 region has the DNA TGTGCCAGCAGCCCCCATACATTACAGCCCCAGCATTTT.

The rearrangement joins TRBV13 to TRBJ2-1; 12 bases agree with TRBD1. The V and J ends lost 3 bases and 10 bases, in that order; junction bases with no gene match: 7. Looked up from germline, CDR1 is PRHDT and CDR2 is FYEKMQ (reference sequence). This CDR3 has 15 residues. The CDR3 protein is CASSFPGQGAGEQFF. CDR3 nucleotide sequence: TGTGCCAGCAGCTTTCCGGGACAGGGGGCTGGGGAGCAGTTCTTC.

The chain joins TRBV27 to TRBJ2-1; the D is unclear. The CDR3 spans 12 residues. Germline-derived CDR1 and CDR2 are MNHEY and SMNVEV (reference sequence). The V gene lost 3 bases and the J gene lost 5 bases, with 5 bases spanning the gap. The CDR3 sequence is CASSFWDNEQFF. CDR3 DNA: TGTGCCAGCAGTTTCTGGGACAATGAGCAGTTCTTC.

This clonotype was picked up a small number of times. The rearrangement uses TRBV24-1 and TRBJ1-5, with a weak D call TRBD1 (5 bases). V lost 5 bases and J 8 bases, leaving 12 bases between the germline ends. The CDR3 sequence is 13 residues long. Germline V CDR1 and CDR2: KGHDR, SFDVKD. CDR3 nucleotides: TGTGCCACCAGTGGACGGGAGGGGAAGCCCCAGCATTTT. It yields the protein CATSGREGKPQHF.

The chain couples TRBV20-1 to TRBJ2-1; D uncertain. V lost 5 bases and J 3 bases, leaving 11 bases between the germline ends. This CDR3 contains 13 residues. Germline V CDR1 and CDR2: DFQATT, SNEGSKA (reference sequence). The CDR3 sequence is CSARELLYNEQFF. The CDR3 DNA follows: TGCAGTGCTCGTGAGCTGCTCTACAATGAGCAGTTCTTC.

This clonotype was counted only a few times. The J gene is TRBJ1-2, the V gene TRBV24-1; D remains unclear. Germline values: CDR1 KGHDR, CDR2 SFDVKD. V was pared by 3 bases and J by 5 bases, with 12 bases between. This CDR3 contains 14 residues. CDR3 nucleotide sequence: TGTGCCACCAGTGATGGGAGTTCTTTATATGGCTACACCTTC. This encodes CATSDGSSLYGYTF.

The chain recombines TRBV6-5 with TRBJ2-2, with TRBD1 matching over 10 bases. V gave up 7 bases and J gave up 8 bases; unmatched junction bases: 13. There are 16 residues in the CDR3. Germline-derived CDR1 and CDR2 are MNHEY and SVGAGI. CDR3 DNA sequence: TGTGCCAGCACTTATGCCCCGGGACAGGGGCCGGGGGAGCTGTTTTTT. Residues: CASTYAPGQGPGELFF.

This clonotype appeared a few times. For the CDR3, the DNA is TGTGCCAGCAGCTTAAACGGGGGACAGTACAATGAGCAGTTCTTC. It is translated as CASSLNGGQYNEQFF. This chain links TRBV7-3 with TRBJ2-1; possible D gene TRBD1, 7 bases. The CDR3 is 15 amino acids. Trimming took 1 base from V and 4 from J, leaving 11 bases between them. The V gene's germline CDR1 is SGHTA and CDR2 FQGTGA. Supplemented by reference TRBV7-3 and TRBJ2-1, the full variable domain reads GAGVSQTPSNKVTEKGKYVELRCDPISGHTALYWYRQSLGQGPEFLIYFQGTGAADDSGLPNDRFFAVRPEGSVSTLKIQRTERGDSAVYLCASSLNGGQYNEQFFGPGTRLTVL.

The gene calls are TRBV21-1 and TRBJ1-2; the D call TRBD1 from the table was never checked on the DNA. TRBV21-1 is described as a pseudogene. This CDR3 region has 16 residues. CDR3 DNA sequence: TGTGCCAGCAGCAAAGCAGGCGCAGGGAGAGACTATGGCTACACCTTC. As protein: CASSKAGAGRDYGYTF.